The source of this T cell receptor beta chain is a study of CD8 T cells in ankylosing spondylitis. Study-wide points: Earlier authors reported some of these motif variants in reactive arthritis synovial fluid and blood. Within matched ankylosing spondylitis synovial fluid, disease-linked clones were reportedly significantly enriched. Seemingly distinctive of ankylosing spondylitis blood was a TCR beta motif formed by eight highly homologous variants.

Generation of TCR beta libraries employed quantitative 5'-RACE incorporating molecular barcodes. TCRdb processed the 5' RACE reads anew with MiXCR; each CDR3 protein has one entry. The sample lists 100,000 to 150,000 distinct CDR3 sequences; about 6.5% were seen once. This clonotype was found many times. Its antigen remains unidentified. The V end lost 4 bases, the J end lost 2 bases, and 10 bases lay between the germline ends. The CDR3 is 14 amino acids. Germline CDR1 is SGHRS and CDR2 is YFSETQ. Sequenced input: blood, either unsorted or a sorted T cell fraction (not recorded which). This rearrangement joins TRBV5-1 to TRBJ2-1; maybe TRBD1 (6 bases). This receptor was identified in a male donor with ankylosing spondylitis or in good health (not recorded which). The CDR3 region is CASSADRTYNEQFF. The CDR3 region has the DNA TGCGCCAGCAGCGCGGACAGAACCTACAATGAGCAGTTCTTC.